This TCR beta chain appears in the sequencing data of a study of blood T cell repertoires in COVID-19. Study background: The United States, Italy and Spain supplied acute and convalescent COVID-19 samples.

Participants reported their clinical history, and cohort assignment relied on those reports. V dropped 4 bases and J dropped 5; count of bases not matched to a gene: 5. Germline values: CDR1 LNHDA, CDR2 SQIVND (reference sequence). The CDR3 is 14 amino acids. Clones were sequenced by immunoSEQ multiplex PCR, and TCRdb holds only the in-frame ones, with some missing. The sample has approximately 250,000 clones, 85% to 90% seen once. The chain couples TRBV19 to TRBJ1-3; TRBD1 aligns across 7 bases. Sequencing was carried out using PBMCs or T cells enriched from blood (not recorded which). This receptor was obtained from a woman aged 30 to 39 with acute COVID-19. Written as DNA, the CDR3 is TGTGCCAGTAGTAACAGGGGCCTCCGAAACACCATATATTTT. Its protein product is CASSNRGLRNTIYF.